This entry features one T cell receptor beta chain sequence. This entry is derived from a study of somatic mutations in cytotoxic T cells in rheumatoid arthritis. Clones were read by immunoSEQ multiplex PCR, and TCRdb kept only the in-frame ones, dropping some. The sample gives about 17,000 clones, approximately 80% of which show up once; about 5% is in the top ten. The germline V and J ends were trimmed by 9 bases and 4 bases, with 12 bases remaining between them. Germline V lookup: CDR1 MNHEY, CDR2 SVGAGI. The length of the CDR3 is 12 residues. The TCR comes from an adult with rheumatoid arthritis. The gene calls are TRBV6-5 and TRBJ1-1; D is unresolved. The specimen sequenced was CD8+ T cells sorted from blood. This chain's CDR3 is CASRPGATEAFF. The CDR3, as DNA: TGTGCCAGTAGGCCGGGTGCCACTGAAGCTTTCTTT.